This record looks at one TCR beta chain sequence and its context. Its target is unknown. Germline V gene lookup returns CDR1 DFQATT and CDR2 SNEGSKA (reference sequence). V lost 6 bases, J lost 1 base, and 15 bases stayed unmatched. The CDR3 runs to 19 residues. The source of the sample is a study of CD8+CD57+ T cells in acquired aplastic anemia. Study-level findings and limits: It was found that roughly 31 CD8+ CDR3 sequences were shared between patients and controls.

Genomic DNA provided the template from which TCR beta VDJ and CDR3 profiles were obtained. Using its own MiXCR run on the reads, TCRdb lists one record per CDR3 protein. This sample carries approximately 200,000 distinct CDR3 sequences, 61% of them seen once, and the ten largest clones take approximately 32%. The TCR sequence derives from a human donor in good health. The genes are TRBV20-1 and TRBJ1-6; 10 bases line up with TRBD1. Input material: sorted CD4+, CD8+, or CD8+CD57+ T cells (not recorded which) from PBMCs. CDR3 DNA sequence: TGCAGTGCCAGCAGTTTGGACAGGGGGACTGGGTCCTATAATTCACCCCTCCACTTT. Its protein product is CSASSLDRGTGSYNSPLHF.